The 2 T cell receptor beta chains presented below share a single source sample, sequenced in a study of blood T cells in healthy people across ages. A second PCR of about 7 to 12 cycles used a sample-barcoded 5' primer and a J-beta primer mix. MiXCR, applied by TCRdb to the 5' RACE reads, yields one record per CDR3 protein. The table lists fewer than 2,000,000 distinct CDR3 sequences, about 31% of them singletons, with approximately 10% in the top ten. The sample comprised blood. The receptors originated from a woman younger than 45 in good health.

V is TRBV4-1 and J is TRBJ2-1, with 13 bases lining up with TRBD2. CDR3 size: 17 residues. Trimming removed 3 bases from V and 4 bases from J; junction bases left unmatched: 6. CDR1 and CDR2 (germline): MGHRA, YSYEKL. The CDR3: CASSQLTSGRKYNEQFF. The DNA for the CDR3 is TGCGCCAGCAGCCAGTTGACTAGCGGGAGGAAATACAATGAGCAGTTCTTC.

V and J are TRBV6-2 or TRBV6-3 and TRBJ2-7, with D perhaps TRBD1 (6 bases). The CDR3 spans 15 residues. The V gene's germline CDR1 is MNHEY and CDR2 SVGEGT. V was clipped by 2 bases and J by 5 bases, with 16 bases between them. The DNA for the CDR3 is TGTGCCAGCAGTTACCCCGAGGCAGGGGAACACGAGCAGTACTTC. Protein product: CASSYPEAGEHEQYF.